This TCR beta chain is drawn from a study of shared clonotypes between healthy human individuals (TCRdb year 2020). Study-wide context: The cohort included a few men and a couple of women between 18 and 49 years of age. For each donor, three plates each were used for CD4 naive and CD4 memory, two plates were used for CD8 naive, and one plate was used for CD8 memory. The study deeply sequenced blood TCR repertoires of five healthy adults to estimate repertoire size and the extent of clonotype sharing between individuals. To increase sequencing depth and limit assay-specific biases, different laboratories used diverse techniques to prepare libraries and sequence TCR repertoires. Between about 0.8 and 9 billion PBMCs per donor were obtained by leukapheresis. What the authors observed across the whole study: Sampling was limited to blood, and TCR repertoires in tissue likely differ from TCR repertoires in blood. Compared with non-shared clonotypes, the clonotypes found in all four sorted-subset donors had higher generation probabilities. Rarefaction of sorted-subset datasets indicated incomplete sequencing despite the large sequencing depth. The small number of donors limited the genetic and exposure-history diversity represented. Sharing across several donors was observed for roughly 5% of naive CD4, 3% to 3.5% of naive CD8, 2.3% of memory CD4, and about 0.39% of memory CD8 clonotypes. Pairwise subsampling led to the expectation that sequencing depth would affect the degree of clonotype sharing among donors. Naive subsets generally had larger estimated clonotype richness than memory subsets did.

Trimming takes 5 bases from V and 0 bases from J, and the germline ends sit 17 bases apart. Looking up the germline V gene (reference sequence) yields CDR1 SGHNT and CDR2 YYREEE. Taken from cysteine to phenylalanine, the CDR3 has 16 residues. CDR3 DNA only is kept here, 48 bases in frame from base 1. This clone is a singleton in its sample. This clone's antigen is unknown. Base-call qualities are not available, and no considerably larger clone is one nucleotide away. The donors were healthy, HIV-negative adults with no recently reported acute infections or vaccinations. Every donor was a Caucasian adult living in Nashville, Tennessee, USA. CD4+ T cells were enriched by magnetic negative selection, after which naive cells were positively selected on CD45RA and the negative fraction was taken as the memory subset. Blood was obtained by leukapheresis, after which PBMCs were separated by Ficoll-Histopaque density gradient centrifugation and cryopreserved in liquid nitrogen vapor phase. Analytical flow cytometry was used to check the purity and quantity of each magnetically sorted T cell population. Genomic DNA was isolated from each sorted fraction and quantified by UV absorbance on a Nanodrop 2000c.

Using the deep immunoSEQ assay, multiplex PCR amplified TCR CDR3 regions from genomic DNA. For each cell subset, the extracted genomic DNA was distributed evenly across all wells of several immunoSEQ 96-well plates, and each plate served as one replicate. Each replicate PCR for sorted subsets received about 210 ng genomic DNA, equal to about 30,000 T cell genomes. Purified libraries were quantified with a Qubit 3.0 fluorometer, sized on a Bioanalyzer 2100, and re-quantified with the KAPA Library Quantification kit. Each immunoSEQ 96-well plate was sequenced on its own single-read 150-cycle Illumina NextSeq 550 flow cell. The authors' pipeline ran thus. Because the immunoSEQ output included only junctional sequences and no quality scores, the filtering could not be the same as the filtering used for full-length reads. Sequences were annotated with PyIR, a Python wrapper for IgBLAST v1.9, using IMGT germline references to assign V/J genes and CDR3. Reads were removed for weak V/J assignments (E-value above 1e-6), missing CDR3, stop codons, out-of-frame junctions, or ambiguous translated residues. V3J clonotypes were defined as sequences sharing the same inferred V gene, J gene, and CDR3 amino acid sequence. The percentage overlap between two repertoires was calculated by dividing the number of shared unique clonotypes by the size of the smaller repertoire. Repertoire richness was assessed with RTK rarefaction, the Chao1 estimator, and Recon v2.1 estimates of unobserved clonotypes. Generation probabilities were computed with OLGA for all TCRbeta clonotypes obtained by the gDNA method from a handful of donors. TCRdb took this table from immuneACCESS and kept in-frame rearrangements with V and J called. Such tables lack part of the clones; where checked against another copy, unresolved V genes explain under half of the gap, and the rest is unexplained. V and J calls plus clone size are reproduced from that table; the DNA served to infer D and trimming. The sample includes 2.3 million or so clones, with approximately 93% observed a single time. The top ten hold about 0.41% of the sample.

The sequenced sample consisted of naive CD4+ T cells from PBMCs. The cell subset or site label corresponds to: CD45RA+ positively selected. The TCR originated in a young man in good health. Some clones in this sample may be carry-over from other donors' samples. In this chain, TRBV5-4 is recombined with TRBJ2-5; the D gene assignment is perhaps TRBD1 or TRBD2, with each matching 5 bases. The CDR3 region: CASRRTGTLHQETQYF. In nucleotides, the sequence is TGTGCCAGCAGGCGGACCGGGACCCTCCACCAAGAGACCCAGTACTTC.